This T cell receptor beta chain derives from a study of response to subunit inactivated influenza vaccine. V was pared by 6 bases and J by 1 base, with 16 bases between. CDR1 MNHEY and CDR2 SMNVEV come from the germline V gene (reference sequence). This CDR3 is 15 amino acids long. Study-level results: Each seasonal flu vaccination may recruit only limited new T cells, authors suggested.

Comment on this clonotype: Its antigen is unidentified.

TCRdb called the RT-PCR reads again in MiXCR, with one record for every CDR3 protein. Of a few hundred thousand distinct CDR3 sequences in the sample, approximately 10% are singletons; the top ten hold 12%. This chain joins TRBV27 and TRBJ2-7; TRBD1 is a possible D gene (6 bases). The sample was PBMCs from blood, taken 45 days after vaccination. The TCR was taken from a man in his fifties or sixties who received an inactivated influenza vaccine. CDR3 sequence reads: CASRTRGVGSYEQYF. The CDR3 region has the DNA TGTGCCAGCAGGACCAGGGGTGTAGGATCCTACGAGCAGTACTTC.